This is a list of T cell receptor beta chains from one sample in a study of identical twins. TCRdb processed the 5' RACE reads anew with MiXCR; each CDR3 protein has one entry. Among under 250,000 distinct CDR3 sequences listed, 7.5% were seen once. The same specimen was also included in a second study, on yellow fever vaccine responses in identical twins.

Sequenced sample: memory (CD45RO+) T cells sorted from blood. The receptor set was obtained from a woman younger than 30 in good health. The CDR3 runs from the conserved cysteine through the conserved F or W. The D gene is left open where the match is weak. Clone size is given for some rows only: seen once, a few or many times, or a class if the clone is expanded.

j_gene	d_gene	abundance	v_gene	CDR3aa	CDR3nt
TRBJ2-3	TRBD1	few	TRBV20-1	CSAIQGLTDTQYF	TGCAGTGCTATACAGGGGTTGACAGATACGCAGTATTTT
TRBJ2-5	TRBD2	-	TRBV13	CASSVSGGAGETQYF	TGTGCCAGCAGCGTGAGCGGGGGGGCCGGTGAGACCCAGTACTTC
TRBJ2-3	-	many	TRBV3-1	CASSQWESDTQYF	TGTGCCAGCAGCCAATGGGAGTCAGATACGCAGTATTTT
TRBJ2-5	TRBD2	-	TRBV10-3	CAISEPSGGLVETQYF	TGTGCCATCAGTGAGCCCAGCGGGGGCCTTGTGGAGACCCAGTACTTC
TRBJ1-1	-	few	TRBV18	CASSQAGANTEAFF	TGTGCCAGCTCACAGGCCGGGGCGAACACTGAAGCTTTCTTT
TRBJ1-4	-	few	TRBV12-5	CASGLDGSKEKLFF	TGTGCTAGTGGTTTGGACGGGAGTAAAGAAAAACTGTTTTTT
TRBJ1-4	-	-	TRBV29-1	CSVGLGNEKLFF	TGCAGCGTTGGCTTGGGTAATGAAAAACTGTTTTTT
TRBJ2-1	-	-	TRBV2	CASSEAPAGPMFF	TGTGCCAGCAGTGAAGCGCCGGCAGGCCCCATGTTCTTC
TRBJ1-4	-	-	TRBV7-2	CASSATGEKLFF	TGTGCCAGCAGCGCTACAGGGGAAAAACTGTTTTTT
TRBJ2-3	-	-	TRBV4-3	CASSQALRNTDTQYF	TGCGCCAGCAGCCAAGCGTTACGGAACACAGATACGCAGTATTTT
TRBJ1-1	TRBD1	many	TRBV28	CASSRTGRNTEAFF	TGTGCCAGCAGTCGGACAGGGAGGAACACTGAAGCTTTCTTT
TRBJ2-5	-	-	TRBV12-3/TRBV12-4	CASSSGGTRQETQYF	TGTGCCAGCAGTTCCGGCGGGACAAGACAAGAGACCCAGTACTTC
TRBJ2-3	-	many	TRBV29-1	CSVDPDFTDTQYF	TGCAGCGTTGATCCGGACTTCACAGATACGCAGTATTTT
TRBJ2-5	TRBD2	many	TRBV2	CASSEALLAGVMKTQYF	TGTGCCAGCAGTGAAGCGCTTCTGGCGGGGGTCATGAAGACCCAGTACTTC
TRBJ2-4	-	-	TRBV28	CASSFPGASWGLAKNIQYF	TGTGCCAGCAGTTTCCCCGGGGCTAGCTGGGGCCTAGCCAAAAACATTCAGTACTTC
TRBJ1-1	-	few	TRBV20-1	CSAPRGLNTEAFF	TGCAGTGCCCCACGGGGGCTGAACACTGAAGCTTTCTTT
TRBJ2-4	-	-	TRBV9	CASSGGRGDLNIQYF	TGTGCCAGCAGCGGGGGAAGAGGCGACTTAAACATTCAGTACTTC
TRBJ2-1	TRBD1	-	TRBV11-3	CASSLGRQGQEQFF	TGTGCCAGCAGCTTAGGGAGACAGGGGCAGGAGCAGTTCTTC
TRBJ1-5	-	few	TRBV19	CASSIGAGIPYSNQPQHF	TGTGCCAGTAGTATAGGGGCAGGGATACCCTATAGCAATCAGCCCCAGCATTTT
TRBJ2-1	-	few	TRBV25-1	CASSGPQRTTYNEQFF	TGTGCCAGCAGTGGGCCACAGCGAACTACCTACAATGAGCAGTTCTTC
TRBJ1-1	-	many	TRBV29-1	CSVEADLSTDTEAFF	TGCAGCGTTGAAGCAGACCTTTCCACGGACACTGAAGCTTTCTTT
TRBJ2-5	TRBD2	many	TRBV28	CASSFQGGYQETQYF	TGTGCCAGCAGTTTCCAGGGAGGGTACCAAGAGACCCAGTACTTC
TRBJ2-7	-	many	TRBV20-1	CSALKPSYEQYF	TGCAGTGCTCTAAAACCGTCCTACGAGCAGTACTTC
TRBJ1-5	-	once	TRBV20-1	CSANGQGFSPQHF	TGCAGTGCTAATGGGCAGGGATTTTCGCCCCAGCATTTT
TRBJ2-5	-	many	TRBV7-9	CASSPSTGSETQYF	TGTGCCAGCAGCCCGTCGACAGGTTCAGAGACCCAGTACTTC
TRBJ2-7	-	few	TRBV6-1	CASRILAASYEQYF	TGTGCCAGCAGGATCTTGGCAGCCTCCTACGAGCAGTACTTC
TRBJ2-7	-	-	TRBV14	CASSQGQSSSYEQYF	TGTGCCAGCAGCCAAGGGCAGTCTTCCTCCTACGAGCAGTACTTC
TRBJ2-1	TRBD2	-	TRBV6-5	CASSYESSGRVEQFF	TGTGCCAGCAGTTACGAATCTAGCGGGAGAGTTGAGCAGTTCTTC
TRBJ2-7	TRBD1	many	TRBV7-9	CASSAWTGLDEQYF	TGTGCCAGCAGCGCTTGGACAGGGTTGGACGAGCAGTACTTC
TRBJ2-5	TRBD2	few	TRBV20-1	CSASTGGGETQYF	TGCAGTGCTAGTACGGGGGGGGGAGAGACCCAGTACTTC
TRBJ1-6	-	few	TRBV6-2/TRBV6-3	CASSHGMDSPLHF	TGTGCCAGCTCCCATGGGATGGATTCACCCCTCCACTTT
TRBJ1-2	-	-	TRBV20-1	CSARDLQRNYGYTF	TGCAGTGCTAGAGATCTCCAGAGGAACTATGGCTACACCTTC
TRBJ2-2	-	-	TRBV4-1	CASSQGGGNTGELFF	TGCGCCAGCAGCCAAGGGGGCGGGAACACCGGGGAGCTGTTTTTT
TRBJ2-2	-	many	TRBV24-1	CATSNRVFGELFF	TGTGCCACCAGTAACAGGGTTTTCGGGGAGCTGTTTTTT
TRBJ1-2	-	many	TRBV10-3	CAITAASNYGYTF	TGTGCCATCACGGCAGCCTCTAACTATGGCTACACCTTC
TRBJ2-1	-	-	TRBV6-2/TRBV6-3	CASGGLDEQFF	TGTGCCAGCGGGGGATTGGATGAGCAGTTCTTC
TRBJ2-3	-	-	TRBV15	CATSIFTAGPTDTQYF	TGTGCCACCAGCATTTTTACAGCGGGTCCCACAGATACGCAGTATTTT
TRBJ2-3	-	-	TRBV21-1	CASNPCLGTTDTQYF	TGTGCCAGCAACCCCTGTCTAGGAACCACAGATACGCAGTATTTT
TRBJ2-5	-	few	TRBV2	CASTSSRGTGETQYF	TGTGCCAGCACTAGTTCTAGGGGTACGGGAGAGACCCAGTACTTC
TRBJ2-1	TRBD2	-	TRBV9	CASSARTSAGGANEQFF	TGTGCCAGCAGCGCCCGCACCTCAGCGGGAGGGGCGAATGAGCAGTTCTTC
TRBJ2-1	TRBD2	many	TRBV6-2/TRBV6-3	CASSGGRDNEQFF	TGTGCCAGCAGTGGGGGGAGGGACAATGAGCAGTTCTTC
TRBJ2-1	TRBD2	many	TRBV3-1	CASSQASGGYNEQFF	TGTGCCAGCAGCCAAGCTAGCGGGGGGTACAATGAGCAGTTCTTC
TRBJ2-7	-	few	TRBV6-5	CASSYSADNSYEQYF	TGTGCCAGCAGTTACTCGGCGGACAACTCCTACGAGCAGTACTTC
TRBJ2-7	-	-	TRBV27	CASSPRRVYEQYF	TGTGCCAGCAGTCCCCGAAGGGTTTACGAGCAGTACTTC
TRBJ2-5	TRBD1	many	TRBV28	CASSSTGLMGETQYF	TGTGCCAGCAGTTCGACAGGGTTGATGGGGGAGACCCAGTACTTC
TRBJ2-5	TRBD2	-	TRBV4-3	CASSQGLAGGPGETQYF	TGCGCCAGCAGCCAAGGACTAGCGGGAGGGCCGGGGGAGACCCAGTACTTC
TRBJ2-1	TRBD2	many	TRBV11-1	CASSLAAASGGPDNEQFF	TGTGCCAGCAGCTTAGCCGCGGCTAGCGGGGGGCCGGACAATGAGCAGTTCTTC
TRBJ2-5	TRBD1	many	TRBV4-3	CASSHSDRSVYQYF	TGCGCCAGCAGCCATTCGGACAGGAGCGTTTACCAGTACTTC
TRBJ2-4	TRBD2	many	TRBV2	CASSERAGGFKNIQYF	TGTGCCAGCAGTGAAAGAGCGGGAGGGTTCAAAAACATTCAGTACTTC
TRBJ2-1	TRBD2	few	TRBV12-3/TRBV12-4	CASSLRGRTTSGSLGTYNEQFF	TGTGCCAGCAGTTTAAGGGGGCGGACGACTAGCGGGAGTTTGGGGACCTACAATGAGCAGTTCTTC
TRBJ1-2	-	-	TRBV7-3	CASSPQGGGSTNYGYTF	TGTGCCAGCAGCCCCCAGGGTGGGGGCAGTACTAACTATGGCTACACCTTC
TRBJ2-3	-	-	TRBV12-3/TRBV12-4	CASSPPGAPSKKYF	TGTGCCAGCAGTCCCCCGGGAGCCCCCAGCAAAAAGTATTTT
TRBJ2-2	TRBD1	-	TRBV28	CASSLTGTSRTGELFF	TGTGCCAGCAGTTTGACAGGGACCTCTCGCACCGGGGAGCTGTTTTTT
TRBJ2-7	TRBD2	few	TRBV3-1	CASSQESREVFIYEQYF	TGTGCCAGCAGCCAAGAAAGTCGGGAGGTATTTATCTACGAGCAGTACTTC
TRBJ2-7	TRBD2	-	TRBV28	CASILSGGVYEQYF	TGTGCCAGCATCCTGTCGGGGGGGGTCTACGAGCAGTACTTC
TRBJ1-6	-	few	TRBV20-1	CSAIRGAWNSPLHF	TGCAGTGCTATTCGGGGGGCTTGGAATTCACCCCTCCACTTT
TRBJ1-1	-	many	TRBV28	CATGLNTEAFF	TGTGCCACCGGGTTGAACACTGAAGCTTTCTTT
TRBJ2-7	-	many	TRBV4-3	CASSQVRVSSYEQYF	TGCGCCAGCAGCCAAGTACGGGTCAGCTCCTACGAGCAGTACTTC
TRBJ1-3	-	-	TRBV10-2	CASADPQGSGNTIYF	TGCGCCAGCGCTGACCCACAGGGCTCTGGAAACACCATATATTTT
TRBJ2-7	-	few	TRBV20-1	CSATQGPIEQYF	TGCAGTGCCACCCAGGGGCCGATTGAGCAGTACTTC